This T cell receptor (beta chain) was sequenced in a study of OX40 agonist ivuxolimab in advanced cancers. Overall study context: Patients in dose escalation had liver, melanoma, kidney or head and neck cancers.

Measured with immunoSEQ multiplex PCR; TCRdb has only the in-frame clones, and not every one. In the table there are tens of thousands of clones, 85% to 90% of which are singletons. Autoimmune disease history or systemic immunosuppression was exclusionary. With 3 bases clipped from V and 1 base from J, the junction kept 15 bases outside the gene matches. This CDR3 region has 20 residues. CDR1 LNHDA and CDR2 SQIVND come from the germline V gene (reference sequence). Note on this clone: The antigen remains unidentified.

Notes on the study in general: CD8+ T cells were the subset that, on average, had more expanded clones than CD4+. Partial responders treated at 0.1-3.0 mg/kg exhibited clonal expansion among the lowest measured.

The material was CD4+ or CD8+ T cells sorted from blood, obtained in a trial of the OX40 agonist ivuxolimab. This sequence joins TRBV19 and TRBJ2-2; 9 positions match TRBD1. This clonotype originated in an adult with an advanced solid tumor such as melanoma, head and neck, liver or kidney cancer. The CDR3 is CASSMETSQPGQGNTGELFF. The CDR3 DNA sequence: TGTGCCAGTAGTATGGAAACCTCCCAACCGGGACAGGGGAACACCGGGGAGCTGTTTTTT.